Listed below are T cell receptor beta chains from one sample, sequenced in a study of radiotherapy plus CTLA-4 blockade in lung cancer. Assay used: immunoSEQ multiplex PCR; TCRdb lists only in-frame clones, some missing. The sample yields about 51,000 clones, about 76% seen once. The material was peripheral blood, obtained from a patient treated with radiotherapy plus ipilimumab. The receptors here all came from a human donor with non-small cell lung cancer who had a complete response to radiotherapy plus ipilimumab. Both conserved end residues are part of each CDR3. A D gene is named only where the DNA matches it firmly. Part of the rows lack a size; the others show once, few, many or a class for expanded clones.

clone size	J gene	D gene	V gene	CDR3 protein	CDR3 DNA
NA	TRBJ2-7	NA	TRBV2	CASRKTGLLYEQYF	TGTGCCAGCAGGAAGACAGGACTCCTCTACGAGCAGTACTTC
NA	TRBJ2-1	NA	TRBV11-2	CASSLGYYNEQFF	TGTGCCAGCAGTCTAGGCTACTACAATGAGCAGTTCTTC
NA	TRBJ2-2	TRBD1	TRBV5-4	CASSSAGTGITGELFF	TGTGCCAGCAGCTCGGCCGGGACAGGGATCACCGGGGAGCTGTTTTTT
NA	TRBJ1-6	NA	TRBV10-3	CATGPQGGGTPLHF	TGTGCCACCGGGCCCCAGGGAGGTGGGACACCCCTCCACTTT
NA	TRBJ1-6	NA	TRBV27	CASNQGSYNSPLHF	TGTGCCAGCAATCAGGGCTCCTATAATTCACCCCTCCACTTT
NA	TRBJ2-3	NA	TRBV25-1	CASSENPAGAEGDTQYF	TGTGCCAGCAGTGAAAACCCGGCGGGGGCCGAGGGAGATACGCAGTATTTT
NA	TRBJ2-3	NA	TRBV7-8	CASSPRAAIRGTDTQYF	TGTGCCAGCAGCCCCCGCGCGGCTATCCGGGGCACAGATACGCAGTATTTT
NA	TRBJ2-1	TRBD2	TRBV2	CASGGTSGSSYNEQFF	TGTGCCAGCGGCGGGACTAGCGGAAGCTCCTACAATGAGCAGTTCTTC
once	TRBJ2-3	NA	TRBV11-2	CASSSTGEGTQYF	TGTGCCAGCAGCTCGACAGGGGAGGGTACGCAGTATTTT
NA	TRBJ1-5	TRBD1	TRBV5-5	CASSIVPGQGARIQPQHF	TGTGCCAGCAGCATCGTCCCGGGACAGGGGGCGCGTATTCAGCCCCAGCATTTT
NA	TRBJ1-3	NA	TRBV30	CAWPPPGVTGNTIYF	TGTGCCTGGCCTCCACCAGGGGTAACTGGAAACACCATATATTTT
few	TRBJ1-3	NA	TRBV5-4	CASSPDRARGNTIYF	TGTGCCAGCAGCCCCGACCGAGCGAGAGGAAACACCATATATTTT
NA	TRBJ2-1	NA	TRBV4-3	CASSQGVFRGYNEQFF	TGCGCCAGCAGCCAGGGGGTGTTCAGGGGATACAATGAGCAGTTCTTC
NA	TRBJ2-1	TRBD2	TRBV11-3	CASSLGGTSGQVNEQFF	TGTGCCAGCAGCTTAGGGGGGACTAGCGGGCAGGTCAATGAGCAGTTCTTC
NA	TRBJ1-2	NA	TRBV11-2	CASSPEGSGFSFNYGYTF	TGTGCCAGCAGCCCGGAGGGAAGTGGTTTTAGTTTTAACTATGGCTACACCTTC
once	TRBJ2-3	TRBD2	TRBV5-1	CASSLEGSGGTDTQYF	TGCGCCAGCAGCTTGGAGGGTAGCGGGGGCACAGATACGCAGTATTTT
NA	TRBJ2-2	NA	TRBV10-3	CAISQERSTGELFF	TGTGCCATCAGTCAAGAGAGAAGCACCGGGGAGCTGTTTTTT
NA	TRBJ1-1	TRBD1	TRBV2	CASSSPSGGEVNTEAFF	TGTGCCAGCAGTTCCCCTTCAGGGGGCGAGGTGAACACTGAAGCTTTCTTT
NA	TRBJ1-6	NA	TRBV7-2	CASSLVSVYNSPLHF	TGTGCCAGCAGCTTAGTATCGGTCTATAATTCACCCCTCCACTTT
NA	TRBJ2-1	NA	TRBV5-1	CASSLAGLPINNEQFF	TGCGCCAGCAGCTTGGCCGGACTACCGATAAACAATGAGCAGTTCTTC
NA	TRBJ2-3	TRBD2	TRBV6-5	CASKRAGSTDTQYF	TGTGCCAGCAAAAGAGCGGGGAGCACAGATACGCAGTATTTT
NA	TRBJ2-3	NA	TRBV6-4	CASSRGGSGTSTDTQYF	TGTGCCAGCAGTAGGGGGGGTAGCGGAACCTCCACAGATACGCAGTATTTT